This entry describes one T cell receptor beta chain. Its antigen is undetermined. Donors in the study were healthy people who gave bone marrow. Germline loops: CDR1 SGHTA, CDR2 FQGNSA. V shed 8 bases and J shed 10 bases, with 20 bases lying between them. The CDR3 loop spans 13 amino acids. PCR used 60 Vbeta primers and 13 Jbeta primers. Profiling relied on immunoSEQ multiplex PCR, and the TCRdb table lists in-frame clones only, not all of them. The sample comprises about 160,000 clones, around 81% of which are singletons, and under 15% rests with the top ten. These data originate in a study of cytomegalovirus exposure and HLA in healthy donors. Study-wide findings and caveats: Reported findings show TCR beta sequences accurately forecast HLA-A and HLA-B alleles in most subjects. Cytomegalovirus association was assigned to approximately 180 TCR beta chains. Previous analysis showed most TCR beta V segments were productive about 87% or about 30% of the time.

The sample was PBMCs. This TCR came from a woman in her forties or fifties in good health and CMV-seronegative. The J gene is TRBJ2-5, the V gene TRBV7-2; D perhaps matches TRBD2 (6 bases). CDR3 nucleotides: TGTGCCAGCTCCCTCTGGGGCTTGGAGGGCCAGTACTTC. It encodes CASSLWGLEGQYF.